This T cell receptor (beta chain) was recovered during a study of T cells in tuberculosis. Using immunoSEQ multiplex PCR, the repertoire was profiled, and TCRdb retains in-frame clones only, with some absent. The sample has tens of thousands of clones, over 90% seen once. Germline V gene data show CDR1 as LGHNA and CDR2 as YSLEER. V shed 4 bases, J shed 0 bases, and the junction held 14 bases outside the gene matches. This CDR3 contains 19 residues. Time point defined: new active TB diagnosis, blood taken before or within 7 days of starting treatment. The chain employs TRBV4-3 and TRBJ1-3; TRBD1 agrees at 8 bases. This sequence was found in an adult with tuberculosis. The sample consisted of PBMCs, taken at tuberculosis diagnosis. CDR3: CASSPTGQVTRRSGNTIYF. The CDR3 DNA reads TGCGCCAGCAGCCCAACGGGACAGGTAACCCGCCGCTCTGGAAACACCATATATTTT.